The 6 T cell receptor beta chains listed next were all sequenced from one sample in a study of T cell repertoires in cytomegalovirus infection. TCRdb ran MiXCR on the reads and lists one entry per CDR3 protein. The profile shows 120,000 to 150,000 distinct CDR3 sequences, about 6.3% of them singletons. Sequencing was done on a sample of PBMCs. The receptors derive from a human donor in good health (CMV status not recorded). Some clones in this sample may be carry-over from other donors' samples.

This clonotype was recorded many times. The chain employs TRBV7-2 and TRBJ2-7; the D gene is possibly TRBD2 (6 bases). The CDR3 runs 13 residues. V gave up 5 bases and J gave up 4 bases, with 12 bases separating them. Germline loops: CDR1 SGHTA, CDR2 FQGNSA. CDR3 coding DNA: TGTGCCAGCAGCGCGCTGACTAGTTACGAGCAGTACTTC. Its protein is CASSALTSYEQYF.

The rearrangement joins TRBV5-4 to TRBJ2-7, with 9 positions matching TRBD2. The germline gives CDR1 SGHNT, CDR2 YYREEE (reference sequence). The CDR3 sequence is 16 residues long. After removal of 3 bases from V and 1 base from J, the junction contained 8 bases not matched to a gene. This chain's CDR3 is CASSSKSGGPSYEQYF. CDR3 nucleotide sequence: TGTGCCAGCAGCTCGAAGAGCGGGGGGCCTTCCTACGAGCAGTACTTC. Complete variable domain (other parts from reference TRBV5-4 and TRBJ2-7): ETGVTQSPTHLIKTRGQQVTLRCSSQSGHNTVSWYQQALGQGPQFIFQYYREEENGRGNFPPRFSGLQFPNYSSELNVNALELDDSALYLCASSSKSGGPSYEQYFGPGTRLTVT.

Ten or more counts support this clonotype. The V gene is TRBV12-3 or TRBV12-4, the J gene TRBJ1-2; 11 bases fit TRBD1. The CDR3 has 15 residues. The J segment lost 7 bases and the V segment lost 2 bases, leaving 6 bases of the junction unmatched. The CDR3 DNA sequence: TGTGCCAGCAGTTTAAGGCGGACAGGGGGCTTTGGCTACACCTTC. This sequence encodes CASSLRRTGGFGYTF.

The chain carries TRBV29-1 and TRBJ1-1; TRBD1 matches 8 bases. With 7 bases clipped from V and 0 bases from J, the junction kept 4 bases outside the gene matches. This CDR3 contains 13 residues. CDR1 is SQVTM and CDR2 is ANQGSEA in the germline V gene. The CDR3 here is CSARQGLNTEAFF. The CDR3 nucleotides read TGCAGCGCGAGACAGGGGCTGAACACTGAAGCTTTCTTT.

This clonotype has a handful of counts. The rearrangement uses TRBV9 and TRBJ2-6; no firm D call. V was pared by 4 bases and J by 4 bases, with 15 bases between. Germline-derived CDR1 and CDR2 are SGDLS and YYNGEE. CDR3 length equals 16 residues. The CDR3 DNA reads as TGTGCCAGCAGCCAAGAGATAGGGCCCGGGGCCAACGTCCTGACTTTC. Residues: CASSQEIGPGANVLTF.

This clonotype was found a few times. The CDR3 is CATRAGDLQETQYF. The CDR3, as DNA: TGTGCCACCCGCGCGGGCGACCTCCAAGAGACCCAGTACTTC. This chain connects TRBV19 to TRBJ2-5, with D maybe TRBD2 (5 bases). The V gene's germline CDR1 is LNHDA and CDR2 SQIVND (reference sequence). This CDR3 comprises 14 residues. The V and J ends lost 10 bases and 1 base respectively, with 16 bases between them. The entire variable domain, with the rest obtained from reference TRBV19 and TRBJ2-5, is as follows: DGGITQSPKYLFRKEGQNVTLSCEQNLNHDAMYWYRQDPGQGLRLIYYSQIVNDFQKGDIAEGYSVSREKKESFPLTVTSAQKNPTAFYLCATRAGDLQETQYFGPGTRLLVL.